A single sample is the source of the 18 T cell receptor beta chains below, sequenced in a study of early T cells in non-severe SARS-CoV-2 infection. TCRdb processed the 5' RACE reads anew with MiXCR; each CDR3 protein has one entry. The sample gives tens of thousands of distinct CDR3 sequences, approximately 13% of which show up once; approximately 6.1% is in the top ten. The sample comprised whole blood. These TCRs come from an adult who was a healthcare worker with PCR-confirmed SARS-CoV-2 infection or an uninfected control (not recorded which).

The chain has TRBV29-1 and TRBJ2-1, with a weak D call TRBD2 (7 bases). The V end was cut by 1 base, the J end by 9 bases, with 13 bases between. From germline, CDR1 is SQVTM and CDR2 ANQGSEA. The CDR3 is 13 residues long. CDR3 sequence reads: CSVEGGGGPEQFF. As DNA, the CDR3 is TGCAGCGTTGAAGGAGGGGGAGGGCCTGAGCAGTTCTTC.

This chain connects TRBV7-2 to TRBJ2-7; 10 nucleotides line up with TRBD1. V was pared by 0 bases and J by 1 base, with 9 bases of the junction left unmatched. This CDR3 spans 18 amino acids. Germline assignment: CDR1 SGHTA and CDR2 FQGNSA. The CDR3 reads CASSLAHPGTGESYEQYF. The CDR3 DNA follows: TGTGCCAGCAGCTTAGCTCACCCCGGGACAGGGGAATCCTACGAGCAGTACTTC.

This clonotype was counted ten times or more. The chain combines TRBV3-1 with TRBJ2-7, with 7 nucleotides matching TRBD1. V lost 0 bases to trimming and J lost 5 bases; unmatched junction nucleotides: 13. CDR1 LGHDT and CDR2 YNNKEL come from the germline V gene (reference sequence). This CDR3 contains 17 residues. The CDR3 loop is CASSQDGVSGQKDEQYF. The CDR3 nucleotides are TGTGCCAGCAGCCAAGATGGGGTCTCGGGACAGAAGGACGAGCAGTACTTC.

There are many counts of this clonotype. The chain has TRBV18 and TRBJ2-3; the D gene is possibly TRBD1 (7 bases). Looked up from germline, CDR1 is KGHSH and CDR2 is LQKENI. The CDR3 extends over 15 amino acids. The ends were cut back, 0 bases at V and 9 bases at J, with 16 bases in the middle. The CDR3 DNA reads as TGTGCCAGCTCACCACCGGTCGGAGGGGGCGGGACGCAGTATTTT. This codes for CASSPPVGGGGTQYF.

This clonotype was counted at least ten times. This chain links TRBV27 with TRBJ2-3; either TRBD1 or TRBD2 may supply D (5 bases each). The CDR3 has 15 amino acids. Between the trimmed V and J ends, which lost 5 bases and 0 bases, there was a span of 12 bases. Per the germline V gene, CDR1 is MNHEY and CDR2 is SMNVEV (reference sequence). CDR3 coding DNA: TGTGCCAGCAGTGACCGGGACGGAAGCACAGATACGCAGTATTTT. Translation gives CASSDRDGSTDTQYF.

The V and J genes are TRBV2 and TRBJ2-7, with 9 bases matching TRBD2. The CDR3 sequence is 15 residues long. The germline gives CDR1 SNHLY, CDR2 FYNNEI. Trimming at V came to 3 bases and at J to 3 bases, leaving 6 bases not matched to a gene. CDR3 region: CASSDGLASLYEQYF. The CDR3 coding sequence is TGTGCCAGCAGTGATGGACTAGCGAGCCTCTACGAGCAGTACTTC.

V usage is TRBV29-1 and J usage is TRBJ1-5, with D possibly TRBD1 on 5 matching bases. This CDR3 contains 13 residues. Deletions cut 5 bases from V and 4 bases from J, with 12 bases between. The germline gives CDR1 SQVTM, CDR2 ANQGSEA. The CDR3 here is CSVQGGANQPQHF. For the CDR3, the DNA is TGCAGCGTTCAGGGAGGGGCGAATCAGCCCCAGCATTTT.

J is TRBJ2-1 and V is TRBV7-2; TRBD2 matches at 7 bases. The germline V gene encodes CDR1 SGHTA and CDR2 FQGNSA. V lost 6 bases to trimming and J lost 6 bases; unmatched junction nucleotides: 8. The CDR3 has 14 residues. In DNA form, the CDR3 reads TGTGCCAGCAGTTTCGGACTAGATGGCAATGAGCAGTTCTTC. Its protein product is CASSFGLDGNEQFF. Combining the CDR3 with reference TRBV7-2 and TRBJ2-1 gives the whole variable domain GAGVSQSPSNKVTEKGKDVELRCDPISGHTALYWYRQSLGQGLEFLIYFQGNSAPDKSGLPSDRFSAERTGGSVSTLTIQRTQQEDSAVYLCASSFGLDGNEQFFGPGTRLTVL.

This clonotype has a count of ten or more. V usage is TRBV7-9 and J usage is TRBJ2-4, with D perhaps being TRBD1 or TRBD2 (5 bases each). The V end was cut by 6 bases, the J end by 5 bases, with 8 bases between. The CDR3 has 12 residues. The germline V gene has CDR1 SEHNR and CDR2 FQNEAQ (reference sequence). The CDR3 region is CASSRGENIQYF. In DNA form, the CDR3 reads TGTGCCAGCAGTCGGGGCGAAAACATTCAGTACTTC.

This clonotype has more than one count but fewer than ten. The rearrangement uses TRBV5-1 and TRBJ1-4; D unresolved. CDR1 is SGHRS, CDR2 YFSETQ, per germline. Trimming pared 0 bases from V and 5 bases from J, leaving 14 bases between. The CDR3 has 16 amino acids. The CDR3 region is CASSLAPGRLNEKLFF. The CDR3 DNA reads TGCGCCAGCAGCTTGGCCCCGGGCAGACTAAATGAAAAACTGTTTTTT.

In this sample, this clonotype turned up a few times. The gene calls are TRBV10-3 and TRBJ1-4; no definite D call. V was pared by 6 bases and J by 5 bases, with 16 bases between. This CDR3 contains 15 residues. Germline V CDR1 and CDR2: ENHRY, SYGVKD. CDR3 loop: CAIRSTGKQNEKLFF. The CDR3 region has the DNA TGTGCCATCAGATCGACGGGGAAACAGAATGAAAAACTGTTTTTT.

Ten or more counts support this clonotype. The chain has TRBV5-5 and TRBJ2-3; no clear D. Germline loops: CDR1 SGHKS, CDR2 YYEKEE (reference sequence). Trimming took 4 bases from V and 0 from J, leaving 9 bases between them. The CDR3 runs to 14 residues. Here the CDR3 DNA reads TGTGCCAGCAGCCTACCCGACAGCACAGATACGCAGTATTTT. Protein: CASSLPDSTDTQYF.

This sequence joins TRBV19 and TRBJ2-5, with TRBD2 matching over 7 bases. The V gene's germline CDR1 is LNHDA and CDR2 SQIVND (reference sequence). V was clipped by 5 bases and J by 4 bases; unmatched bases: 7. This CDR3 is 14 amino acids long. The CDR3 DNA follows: TGTGCCAGTAGTTTGCAACTAGCGCGAGAGACCCAGTACTTC. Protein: CASSLQLARETQYF.

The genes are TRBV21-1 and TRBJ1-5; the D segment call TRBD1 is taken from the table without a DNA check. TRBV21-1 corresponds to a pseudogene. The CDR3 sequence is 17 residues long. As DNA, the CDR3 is TGTGCCAGCAGCAAAGCCCGGGACAGGGTAAAAGATCAGCCCCAGCATTTT. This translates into CASSKARDRVKDQPQHF.

The CDR3 protein is CSVLGDSGNTIYF. DNA of the CDR3: TGCAGCGTGCTAGGGGACTCTGGAAACACCATATATTTT. This chain joins TRBV29-1 and TRBJ1-3; D is perhaps TRBD1 (5 bases). Germline values: CDR1 SQVTM, CDR2 ANQGSEA. V lost 6 bases and J 0 bases, leaving 9 bases between the germline ends. This CDR3 is built from 13 residues.

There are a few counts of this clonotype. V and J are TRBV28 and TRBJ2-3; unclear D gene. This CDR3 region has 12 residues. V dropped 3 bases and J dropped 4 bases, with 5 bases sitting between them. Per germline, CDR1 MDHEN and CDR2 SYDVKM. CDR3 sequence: CASSFGPDTQYF. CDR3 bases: TGTGCCAGCAGTTTCGGTCCAGATACGCAGTATTTT.

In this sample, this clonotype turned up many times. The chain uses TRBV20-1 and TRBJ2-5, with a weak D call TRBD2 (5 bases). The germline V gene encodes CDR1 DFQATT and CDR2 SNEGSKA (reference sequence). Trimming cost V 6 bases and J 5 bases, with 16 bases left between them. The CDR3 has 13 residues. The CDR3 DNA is TGCAGTGCCCCTTGGATCGGGATCGAGACCCAGTACTTC. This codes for CSAPWIGIETQYF.

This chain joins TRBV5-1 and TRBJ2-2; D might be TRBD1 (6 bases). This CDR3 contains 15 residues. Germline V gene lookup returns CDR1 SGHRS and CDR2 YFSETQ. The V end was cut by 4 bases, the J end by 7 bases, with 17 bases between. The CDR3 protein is CASSLDRSGSGELFF. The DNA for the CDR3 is TGCGCCAGCAGCCTAGACAGGTCCGGTAGCGGGGAGCTGTTTTTT.